This T cell receptor beta chain was identified during a study of cytomegalovirus exposure and HLA in healthy donors. Points from the study as a whole: Reportedly, diagnosis of cytomegalovirus status by the classifier showed high specificity and sensitivity. The study found most TCR sequences rare, yet found some public TCRs in many donors. First-cohort TCR clusters tended to co-occur in the approximately 130 validation repertoires, a later analysis found.

TCRdb's table, derived via immunoSEQ multiplex PCR, lists solely in-frame clones and lacks some. The table includes about 160,000 clones, around nine tenths detected once. Of note for this clone: Its cognate antigen is unknown.

This CDR3 is built from 15 residues. Trimming removed 6 bases from V and 0 bases from J, with 14 bases in between. Germline V gives CDR1 MNHNS, CDR2 SASEGT. The sequenced sample was PBMCs. The gene calls are TRBV6-1 and TRBJ1-2; D unresolved. The sequence was obtained from a man aged 18 to 29 in good health and CMV-seropositive. The CDR3 sequence: CASRGRQSPNYGYTF. The CDR3 DNA follows: TGTGCCAGCAGGGGCAGGCAGTCCCCTAACTATGGCTACACCTTC.